Sequencing of this TCR beta chain was carried out in a study of OX40 agonist ivuxolimab in advanced cancers. Study-wide context: Patients achieving partial responses numbered three: one hepatocellular carcinoma case and two cutaneous melanoma cases.

Method: immunoSEQ multiplex PCR; TCRdb's copy keeps in-frame clones and lacks some. The table has tens of thousands of clones, less than 90% seen once. The CDR3 is 15 residues long. Deletions cut 5 bases from V and 2 bases from J, with 14 bases between. CDR1 is PRHDT, CDR2 FYEKMQ, per germline (reference sequence). This chain joins TRBV13 and TRBJ2-3; either TRBD1 or TRBD2 may supply D (5 bases each). Sequencing used CD4+ or CD8+ T cells sorted from blood, obtained in a trial of the OX40 agonist ivuxolimab. This TCR derives from an adult with an advanced solid tumor such as melanoma, head and neck, liver or kidney cancer. Written as DNA, the CDR3 is TGTGCCAGCAGCCTGCTTGGGGGTGCCACAGATACGCAGTATTTT. Translation gives CASSLLGGATDTQYF. The variable domain in full, completed from reference TRBV13 and TRBJ2-3, reads AAGVIQSPRHLIKEKRETATLKCYPIPRHDTVYWYQQGPGQDPQFLISFYEKMQSDKGSIPDRFSAQQFSDYHSELNMSSLELGDSALYFCASSLLGGATDTQYFGPGTRLTVL.